Listed below are T cell receptor beta chains from one sample, sequenced in a study of T-cell memory formation after mild COVID-19. A single record per CDR3 protein comes from TCRdb applying MiXCR to the 5' RACE reads. The table shows around 340,000 distinct CDR3 sequences, with about 15% occurring only once. The sample comprised PBMCs or a T cell subset sorted from them (not recorded which). Every receptor here comes from a man younger than 35 who had mild COVID-19 (a few samples of this study predate the infection). Cell type and time point are not known. Both conserved end residues are part of each CDR3. The order of the fields is clone size, D gene, V gene, J gene, CDR3 DNA, CDR3 protein. A D gene is named only where the DNA matches it firmly. Size tells how often a clone was seen (once, few, many) or the class of an expanded clone, and some rows leave it out.

few	TRBD2	TRBV4-2	TRBJ2-1	TGTGCCAGCAGCCACGGGACTAGCGGAGGCTACAATGAGCAGTTCTTC	CASSHGTSGGYNEQFF
many	-	TRBV5-1	TRBJ1-1	TGCGCCAGCAGCTTGGACAGGATGAACACTGAAGCTTTCTTT	CASSLDRMNTEAFF
-	TRBD2	TRBV7-9	TRBJ2-7	TGTGCCAGCAGAGACGCTAGCGGGGGGGCCTACGAGCAGTACTTC	CASRDASGGAYEQYF
few	-	TRBV7-9	TRBJ2-3	TGTGCCAGCAGCCGAGCCCTGGGCAGCACAGATACGCAGTATTTT	CASSRALGSTDTQYF
-	-	TRBV7-2	TRBJ1-5	TGTGCCAGCAGCTTAGGGCACAGCTATAGCAATCAGCCCCAGCATTTT	CASSLGHSYSNQPQHF
-	-	TRBV4-2	TRBJ1-3	TGTGCCAGCAGCCAAGGCTATAGGGTCACTGGAAACACCATATATTTT	CASSQGYRVTGNTIYF
-	-	TRBV4-1	TRBJ1-2	TGCGCCAGCAGCCAAATGGGGGCTGCCTATGGCTACACCTTC	CASSQMGAAYGYTF
few	-	TRBV12-3/TRBV12-4	TRBJ2-5	TGTGCCAGCAGTCCCGGGTTGGGGGCCCAGTACTTC	CASSPGLGAQYF
few	-	TRBV24-1	TRBJ2-2	TGTGCCACCAGAAAAGGGAGTCAGGACACCGGGGAGCTGTTTTTT	CATRKGSQDTGELFF
-	-	TRBV6-5	TRBJ2-3	TGTGCCAGCAGTTACCATTTTACAGATACGCAGTATTTT	CASSYHFTDTQYF
few	-	TRBV5-1	TRBJ1-3	TGCGCCAGCAGCCCGGAAGGGGTTGGAAACACCATATATTTT	CASSPEGVGNTIYF
-	-	TRBV11-1	TRBJ2-3	TGTGCCAGCAGCTTTGAGGCGGATAGCACAGATACGCAGTATTTT	CASSFEADSTDTQYF
few	TRBD2	TRBV24-1	TRBJ2-3	TGTGCCACCAGTGATTTGCCGGGGACTAGCGGCACAGATACGCAGTATTTT	CATSDLPGTSGTDTQYF
many	-	TRBV5-1	TRBJ2-6	TGCGCCAGCAGCTTGGGGGTATCTGGGGCCAACGTCCTGACTTTC	CASSLGVSGANVLTF
many	TRBD2	TRBV5-1	TRBJ2-3	TGCGCCAGCAGCTTGTATACTAGCGGGGGGGCAATTACGCAGTATTTT	CASSLYTSGGAITQYF
few	TRBD1	TRBV3-1	TRBJ2-3	TGTGCCAGCAGCCCGGACAGGGTTGGGGGCACAGATACGCAGTATTTT	CASSPDRVGGTDTQYF
-	-	TRBV7-2	TRBJ1-4	TGTGCCAGCAGCTCAGCCGGGAGGGGAGTGGCAACTAATGAAAAACTGTTTTTT	CASSSAGRGVATNEKLFF
-	-	TRBV4-3	TRBJ1-3	TGCGCCAGCAGCCCGAATGGGTGGGGAAGCTCTGGAAACACCATATATTTT	CASSPNGWGSSGNTIYF
-	-	TRBV20-1	TRBJ1-5	TGCAGTGCTGAGGGGGGCGGTGGGCAGCCCCAGCATTTT	CSAEGGGGQPQHF
few	-	TRBV4-3	TRBJ1-6	TGCGCCAGCGACGGGGATTCACCCCTCCACTTT	CASDGDSPLHF
-	-	TRBV4-1	TRBJ2-4	TGCGCCAGCAGCCTCAGGGGAACAAAAAACATTCAGTACTTC	CASSLRGTKNIQYF
-	-	TRBV14	TRBJ2-2	TGTGCCAGCAGCCAAATCTACGGCCAGGGCGGGGAGCTGTTTTTT	CASSQIYGQGGELFF
few	TRBD1	TRBV5-1	TRBJ1-2	TGCGCCAGCAGCTTGGTGGACAGGGTGAAAGGCTACACCTTC	CASSLVDRVKGYTF
few	TRBD1	TRBV28	TRBJ1-1	TGTGCCAGCAGTTTACCAGGGGGCCTGCGTGTAGCTTTCTTT	CASSLPGGLRVAFF
-	-	TRBV20-1	TRBJ1-1	TGCAGTGCTAGAGATCCCGTGGGCACTGAAGCTTTCTTT	CSARDPVGTEAFF
-	TRBD2	TRBV6-6	TRBJ2-5	TGTGCCAGCAGTCCCCCGACTAGCGGGGGCATTCAAGAGACCCAGTACTTC	CASSPPTSGGIQETQYF
few	-	TRBV6-6	TRBJ2-2	TGTGCCAGCAGTTACGGGGGGCTGCCCGGGGAGCTGTTTTTT	CASSYGGLPGELFF
few	-	TRBV7-2	TRBJ1-2	TGTGCCAGCAGCACCCCCGAACAGCTAAAGAGGGGCTACACCTTC	CASSTPEQLKRGYTF
few	TRBD1	TRBV5-1	TRBJ1-1	TGCGCCAGCAGCCCTTGGGGACAGGCTGAAGCTTTCTTT	CASSPWGQAEAFF
few	-	TRBV24-1	TRBJ2-2	TGTGCCACCAGTGATTTGGTGGGCAGGGGAAGGACCGGGGAGCTGTTTTTT	CATSDLVGRGRTGELFF
-	TRBD1	TRBV6-6	TRBJ1-1	TGTGCCAGCACCCGGGACAGGGCTTTTGAAGCTTTCTTT	CASTRDRAFEAFF
many	TRBD1	TRBV3-1	TRBJ1-6	TGTGCCAGCAGCCAGGGGACAGGGGGCTCACCCCTCCACTTT	CASSQGTGGSPLHF
few	-	TRBV5-1	TRBJ2-6	TGCGCCAGCAGCCCGCCAACAGGGAGCGGGGCCAACGTCCTGACTTTC	CASSPPTGSGANVLTF
-	-	TRBV5-6	TRBJ2-3	TGTGCCAGCAGCCGCCTTGAAGGGGATACGCAGTATTTT	CASSRLEGDTQYF
-	TRBD1	TRBV7-2	TRBJ2-4	TGTGCCAGCAGCTTAGGCGGAACAGGGGGCGAAAACATTCAGTACTTC	CASSLGGTGGENIQYF
-	TRBD2	TRBV7-3	TRBJ2-5	TGTGCCAGCAGCTTAACCCGCGGGGGGAAAGAGACCCAGTACTTC	CASSLTRGGKETQYF
few	-	TRBV15	TRBJ1-6	TGTGCCACCAGCAGCATGATCTATAATTCACCCCTCCACTTT	CATSSMIYNSPLHF
-	-	TRBV7-2	TRBJ2-1	TGTGCCAGCAGCAAGGGTGGATCGGGCGGAAATGAGCAGTTCTTC	CASSKGGSGGNEQFF
many	-	TRBV5-1	TRBJ2-1	TGCGCCAGCAGCTTGGCCATGGGGGTCTACAATGAGCAGTTCTTC	CASSLAMGVYNEQFF
-	TRBD1	TRBV28	TRBJ1-4	TGTGCCAGCAGTTTAGGCGACAGGGCACATGAAAAACTGTTTTTT	CASSLGDRAHEKLFF
-	-	TRBV12-3/TRBV12-4	TRBJ2-3	TGTGCCAGCAGCTCCACATTTATGAGGGGTAGCACAGATACGCAGTATTTT	CASSSTFMRGSTDTQYF
many	TRBD1	TRBV12-3/TRBV12-4	TRBJ1-1	TGTGCCAGCAGTACGACAGGGGCTCTTGAAGCTTTCTTT	CASSTTGALEAFF